What follows are 30 T cell receptor beta chains derived from one specimen sequenced in a study of shared clonotypes between healthy human individuals (dated by TCRdb to the early 2020s). Library generation was performed with the immunoSEQ multiplex PCR assay. TCRdb limited this immuneACCESS table to in-frame rearrangements with V and J called. A share of clones is missing; checked studies link under half to unresolved V genes, and the rest is unexplained. This sample gives a few hundred thousand clones in total; roughly 79% of them show up just once. In total, the top ten clones hold about 12% of the sample. The sample was PBMCs. The receptors stem from a woman aged 40 to 50 in good health. Some clones in this sample may be carry-over from other donors' samples.

The chain uses TRBV2 and TRBJ2-7; TRBD2 aligns across 7 bases. The CDR3 covers 14 residues. Per the germline V gene, CDR1 is SNHLY and CDR2 is FYNNEI. V dropped 2 bases and J dropped 6; count of bases not matched to a gene: 7. CDR3 residues: CASSEWEGEAEQYF. CDR3 nucleotide sequence: TGTGCCAGCAGTGAATGGGAGGGAGAGGCCGAGCAGTACTTC.

The chain employs TRBV11-2 and TRBJ2-1; the match to TRBD2 covers 14 bases. CDR1 is SGHAT, CDR2 FQNNGV, per germline. The CDR3 covers 16 residues. V dropped 5 bases and J dropped 7; count of bases not matched to a gene: 7. The CDR3 loop reads CASSTRLAGGGNEQFF. CDR3 nucleotides: TGTGCCAGCAGCACTAGACTAGCGGGAGGGGGTAATGAGCAGTTCTTC.

This chain links TRBV28 with TRBJ2-7; 10 positions match TRBD2. Germline V gives CDR1 MDHEN, CDR2 SYDVKM. This CDR3 has 14 amino acids. The V segment lost 6 bases and the J segment 3 bases; nucleotides outside the gene matches: 5. This CDR3 is CASRTSGKRYEQYF. In DNA, the CDR3 is TGTGCCAGCAGAACTAGCGGGAAACGCTACGAGCAGTACTTC.

The genes are TRBV27 and TRBJ2-7; weak D call: TRBD2 (6 bases). This CDR3 has 13 residues. V was trimmed by 7 bases and J by 2 bases, leaving 12 bases between them. Per the germline V gene, CDR1 is MNHEY and CDR2 is SMNVEV (reference sequence). The CDR3 DNA is TGTGCCAGCATGGGGGGAGTGGCCTACGAGCAGTACTTC. This gives the protein CASMGGVAYEQYF.

The chain uses TRBV14 and TRBJ2-1; D is unclear. The germline V gene encodes CDR1 SGHDN and CDR2 FVKESK. This CDR3 comprises 14 residues. V lost 6 bases, J lost 1 base, and 10 bases lay in between. This CDR3 reads CASSPIGSYNEQFF. The CDR3 DNA is TGTGCCAGCAGTCCCATTGGGTCCTACAATGAGCAGTTCTTC.

About this clone itself: Other nucleotide sequences from this sample produce the same CDR3. This chain connects TRBV20-1 to TRBJ2-2; D gene unclear. V dropped 1 base and J dropped 9 bases, with 6 bases sitting between them. CDR3 length: 11 amino acids. Germline V gene data show CDR1 as DFQATT and CDR2 as SNEGSKA (reference sequence). CDR3 region: CSARAGWELFF. For the CDR3, the DNA is TGCAGTGCTAGAGCGGGTTGGGAGCTGTTTTTT.

J is TRBJ1-2 and V is TRBV28; a possible D gene is TRBD1 (5 bases). Trimming shortened V by 5 bases and J by 7 bases, and 11 bases separated the two germline ends. CDR3 length equals 12 residues. CDR1 and CDR2 (germline): MDHEN, SYDVKM. DNA of the CDR3: TGTGCCAGCAGTGCAGGGTCAGGTGGCTACACCTTC. Translated: CASSAGSGGYTF.

This chain connects TRBV5-1 to TRBJ2-3; possible D gene TRBD2, 6 bases. Trimming left V 2 bases short and J 2 bases short, with 18 bases between. Germline V gives CDR1 SGHRS, CDR2 YFSETQ. CDR3 size: 17 residues. The CDR3 loop is CASSFRRETRLTDTQYF. Written as DNA, the CDR3 is TGCGCCAGCAGCTTTAGGAGGGAGACAAGACTCACAGATACGCAGTATTTT.

The CDR3 sequence: CASSLSWSDSNQPQHF. The CDR3 region has the DNA TGTGCCAGCAGTTTAAGCTGGTCGGATAGCAATCAGCCCCAGCATTTT. V usage is TRBV27 and J usage is TRBJ1-5, with D uncertain. V lost 2 bases to trimming and J lost 0 bases, with 11 bases between them. This CDR3 has 16 residues. Germline CDR1 MNHEY, CDR2 SMNVEV (reference sequence).

The chain is built from TRBV5-4 and TRBJ2-7; 10 bases fit TRBD2. The CDR3 spans 16 residues. CDR1 and CDR2 (germline): SGHNT, YYREEE (reference sequence). After removal of 4 bases from V and 3 bases from J, the junction contained 10 bases not matched to a gene. The CDR3 nucleotides are TGTGCCAGCAGCGGTACTAGCGGGATGTCGAACTACGAGCAGTACTTC. Protein product: CASSGTSGMSNYEQYF.

This chain links TRBV4-1 with TRBJ2-2, with D uncertain. This CDR3 comprises 18 residues. V lost 0 bases, J lost 3 bases, and 17 bases lay in between. The germline V gene encodes CDR1 MGHRA and CDR2 YSYEKL. DNA for the CDR3: TGCGCCAGCAGCCAAGATATGAATCGGCAGGACCACACCGGGGAGCTGTTTTTT. The encoded protein is CASSQDMNRQDHTGELFF.

The chain joins TRBV7-2 to TRBJ2-1, with D tentatively TRBD1 (6 bases). The V end lost 2 bases, the J end lost 5 bases, and 13 bases lay between the germline ends. The germline V gene has CDR1 SGHTA and CDR2 FQGNSA. The CDR3 runs 15 residues. The CDR3 coding sequence is TGTGCCAGCAGCTTATGGGGGCGGAGCAACAATGAGCAGTTCTTC. Its translation: CASSLWGRSNNEQFF.

V gene TRBV15 combines with J gene TRBJ2-3, with TRBD1 matching over 12 bases. The CDR3 is made up of 16 amino acids. With 3 bases clipped from V and 3 bases from J, the junction kept 4 bases outside the gene matches. From germline, CDR1 is LNHNV and CDR2 YYDKDF (reference sequence). The CDR3 DNA reads TGTGCCACCAGCAGGGGGACAGGGGGCCCGACAGATACGCAGTATTTT. Its translation is CATSRGTGGPTDTQYF.

The V gene is TRBV25-1, the J gene TRBJ1-2; D call uncertain. V was shortened by 7 bases and J by 7 bases, with 13 bases between the two germline ends. There are 12 residues in the CDR3. Germline V gene data show CDR1 as MGHDK and CDR2 as SYGVNS. The CDR3 bases are TGTGCCAGCATCTCGGGAGCGGGTGGCTACACCTTC. Its protein product is CASISGAGGYTF.

This clone was found a few times. The chain combines TRBV28 with TRBJ1-2, with TRBD1 matching 10 bases. V shed 2 bases and J 5 bases; nucleotides not matched to a gene: 5. The CDR3 runs 15 residues. Germline CDR1 is MDHEN and CDR2 is SYDVKM. CDR3 sequence (DNA): TGTGCCAGCAGTTTACCCGGACAGGGGGGATATGGCTACACCTTC. Protein product: CASSLPGQGGYGYTF.

The V gene is TRBV18, the J gene TRBJ2-1; 12 bases match TRBD2. This CDR3 is built from 16 residues. Trimming removed 3 bases from V and 5 bases from J; junction bases left unmatched: 5. The germline gives CDR1 KGHSH, CDR2 LQKENI. In DNA, the CDR3 is TGTGCCAGCTCACCTCAGACTAGCGGGAGCCACAATGAGCAGTTCTTC. It codes for CASSPQTSGSHNEQFF.

The V and J genes are TRBV18 and TRBJ1-1; D not resolved. Germline CDR1 reads KGHSH; CDR2 reads LQKENI. V was cut by 4 bases and J by 0 bases, with 12 bases left in between. This CDR3 spans 15 amino acids. CDR3 sequence (DNA): TGTGCCAGCTCACTAGGTATTGGGCTGAACACTGAAGCTTTCTTT. This sequence encodes CASSLGIGLNTEAFF.

This chain links TRBV11-3 with TRBJ2-1, with D perhaps TRBD1 (5 bases). CDR1 is SGHNT, CDR2 YENEEA, per germline. Trimming took off 1 base at V and 0 bases at J, with 10 bases between the two ends. The CDR3 covers 16 residues. The CDR3, as DNA: TGTGCCAGCAGCTTAGGGGGCACCAGCTCCTACAATGAGCAGTTCTTC. Protein sequence: CASSLGGTSSYNEQFF. Filled out from reference TRBV11-3 and TRBJ2-1, the complete variable domain reads EAGVVQSPRYKIIEKKQPVAFWCNPISGHNTLYWYLQNLGQGPELLIRYENEEAVDDSQLPKDRFSAERLKGVDSTLKIQPAELGDSAVYLCASSLGGTSSYNEQFFGPGTRLTVL.

The chain combines TRBV10-3 with TRBJ2-5; D tentatively fits TRBD1 or TRBD2 (5 bases each). The CDR3 totals 13 residues. Germline V gene data show CDR1 as ENHRY and CDR2 as SYGVKD. Trimming stripped 4 bases from V and 3 bases from J, with 9 bases between. The CDR3 sequence is CAISGGIEETQYF. The CDR3 region has the DNA TGTGCCATCAGTGGGGGGATTGAAGAGACCCAGTACTTC.

The rearrangement joins TRBV6-5 to TRBJ2-7; D might be TRBD2 (5 bases). Deletions cut 10 bases from V and 3 bases from J, with 16 bases between. Germline CDR1 MNHEY, CDR2 SVGAGI. The CDR3 totals 13 residues. The CDR3 nucleotides read TGTGCCACCCAGAACCGGGGTATCTACGAGCAGTACTTC. Its protein is CATQNRGIYEQYF.

The chain recombines TRBV30 with TRBJ1-4; possibly TRBD1 for D (6 bases). V shed 0 bases and J shed 10 bases, with 12 bases lying between them. CDR3 length: 13 residues. Germline values: CDR1 GTSNPN, CDR2 SVGIG (reference sequence). The CDR3, as DNA: TGTGCCTGGAGTGTCCCGCAGGGGCGAAAACTGTTTTTT. It codes for CAWSVPQGRKLFF.

This chain connects TRBV28 to TRBJ2-1, with D unclear. Germline V CDR1 and CDR2: MDHEN, SYDVKM. The V and J ends lost 4 bases and 5 bases respectively, with 9 bases between them. The CDR3 contains 13 residues. The CDR3 region is CASSSRLNNEQFF. DNA for the CDR3: TGTGCCAGCAGTTCAAGACTGAACAATGAGCAGTTCTTC.

This sequence joins TRBV19 and TRBJ2-1, with D perhaps being TRBD1 or TRBD2 (5 bases each). The germline CDR1 and CDR2 sequences are LNHDA and SQIVND (reference sequence). This CDR3 spans 16 amino acids. The V end lost 4 bases, the J end lost 3 bases, and 16 bases lay between the germline ends. The CDR3 here is CASSRRDGPSYNEQFF. The CDR3, as DNA: TGTGCCAGTAGTAGACGGGACGGCCCCAGCTACAATGAGCAGTTCTTC.

The chain joins TRBV7-6 to TRBJ2-2; no firm D call. Germline values: CDR1 SGHVS, CDR2 FNYEAQ. CDR3 length: 15 amino acids. V lost 0 bases to trimming and J lost 5 bases, with 10 bases between them. The CDR3 nucleotides are TGTGCCAGCAGCTTAGCAGGGATTTTAACCGGGGAGCTGTTTTTT. Translating it yields CASSLAGILTGELFF.

The CDR3 sequence is CASSLVRLAGGGYNEQFF. CDR3 sequence (DNA): TGTGCCAGCAGCTTAGTGCGGCTAGCGGGAGGAGGCTACAATGAGCAGTTCTTC. The V gene is TRBV7-9, the J gene TRBJ2-1, with TRBD2 matching over 11 bases. The CDR3 has 18 amino acids. The germline gives CDR1 SEHNR, CDR2 FQNEAQ (reference sequence). V lost 1 base, J lost 3 bases, and 8 bases stayed unmatched.

This sequence joins TRBV25-1 and TRBJ2-1; 9 nucleotides line up with TRBD1. The CDR3 consists of 16 residues. Trimming removed 3 bases from V and 4 bases from J; junction bases left unmatched: 7. Germline CDR1 is MGHDK and CDR2 is SYGVNS. CDR3 sequence: CASSDTGTGQYNEQFF. CDR3 nucleotides: TGTGCCAGCAGTGATACCGGGACAGGGCAATACAATGAGCAGTTCTTC.

The J gene is TRBJ2-7, the V gene TRBV7-2, with D tentatively TRBD1 (5 bases). The CDR3 is 14 residues long. V lost 3 bases and J lost 3, with 12 bases in between. From germline, CDR1 is SGHTA and CDR2 FQGNSA. DNA of the CDR3: TGTGCCAGCAGCTTTGCGCAGGGCCTCTACGAGCAGTACTTC. This sequence encodes CASSFAQGLYEQYF.

The J gene is TRBJ2-3, the V gene TRBV10-3, with 9 bases matching TRBD2. CDR1 ENHRY and CDR2 SYGVKD come from the germline V gene. The trim removed 10 bases at V and 0 bases at J, leaving 8 bases unmatched. The CDR3 is made up of 15 amino acids. CDR3 DNA sequence: TGTGCCAGCTCCGGACTAGCGCCAAGCACAGATACGCAGTATTTT. This translates into CASSGLAPSTDTQYF.

The chain couples TRBV5-4 to TRBJ2-7; the D gene is possibly TRBD1 (6 bases). The V end was cut by 0 bases, the J end by 7 bases, with 14 bases between. Germline V gene data show CDR1 as SGHNT and CDR2 as YYREEE (reference sequence). CDR3 length equals 14 residues. In DNA, the CDR3 is TGTGCCAGCAGCTTGGGGACAGCGCTTGGGGAGCAGTACTTC. Amino acid sequence: CASSLGTALGEQYF.

This clone was recorded a few times. This chain joins TRBV15 and TRBJ2-7; 12 nucleotides line up with TRBD2. Germline CDR1 LNHNV, CDR2 YYDKDF (reference sequence). This CDR3 comprises 15 residues. V was clipped by 3 bases and J by 4 bases; unmatched bases: 4. DNA for the CDR3: TGTGCCACCAGCAGTCGGGGACTAGCGGGTTACGAGCAGTACTTC. This codes for CATSSRGLAGYEQYF. The full variable domain, rest sourced from reference TRBV15 and TRBJ2-7, is DAMVIQNPRYQVTQFGKPVTLSCSQTLNHNVMYWYQQKSSQAPKLLFHYYDKDFNNEADTPDNFQSRRPNTSFCFLDIRSPGLGDTAMYLCATSSRGLAGYEQYFGPGTRLTVT.